Listed here are 22 T cell receptor beta chains from one sample, sequenced in a study of shared clonotypes between healthy human individuals. Only in-frame clones appear in the TCRdb table, and some are missing; sequencing was by immunoSEQ multiplex PCR. Altogether approximately 1.4 million clones are present, approximately 98% being singletons, with the ten largest covering roughly 0.45%. Material: naive CD4+ T cells sorted from blood. The sample's subset: CD45RA+ positively selected. Source of these receptors: a man aged 30 to 45 in good health.

The V and J genes are TRBV19 and TRBJ2-7; D remains ambiguous. The CDR3 contains 17 residues. Trimming pared 5 bases from V and 1 base from J, leaving 21 bases between. Germline loops: CDR1 LNHDA, CDR2 SQIVND (reference sequence). The CDR3 loop is CASSPSFVGRRSYEQYF. CDR3 coding DNA: TGTGCCAGTAGTCCCAGTTTTGTGGGCCGACGTTCCTACGAGCAGTACTTC.

This sequence joins TRBV27 and TRBJ2-2; the D is unclear. The CDR3 has 13 amino acids. Trimming removed 2 bases from V and 5 bases from J, with 6 bases in between. Looked up from germline, CDR1 is MNHEY and CDR2 is SMNVEV (reference sequence). CDR3 in DNA: TGTGCCAGCAGTTTAACGGTGACCGGGGAGCTGTTTTTT. Protein: CASSLTVTGELFF.

This chain uses TRBV5-1 with TRBJ1-5, with D maybe TRBD1 (5 bases). Germline CDR1 is SGHRS and CDR2 is YFSETQ. Trimming took off 4 bases at V and 7 bases at J, with 12 bases between the two ends. CDR3 length: 13 amino acids. The CDR3 DNA is TGCGCCAGCAGCAAGGGACCGGGACAGCCCCAGCATTTT. It is translated as CASSKGPGQPQHF. Combining the CDR3 with reference TRBV5-1 and TRBJ1-5 gives the whole variable domain KAGVTQTPRYLIKTRGQQVTLSCSPISGHRSVSWYQQTPGQGLQFLFEYFSETQRNKGNFPGRFSGRQFSNSRSEMNVSTLELGDSALYLCASSKGPGQPQHFGDGTRLSIL.

Notes on this clone: A read error may account for a junction end that differs from germline. The chain couples TRBV7-9 to TRBJ1-4, with 10 bases lining up with TRBD1. The CDR3 sequence is 16 residues long. Per germline, CDR1 SEHNR and CDR2 FQNEAQ (reference sequence). In DNA, the CDR3 is TGTGCCAGCAGCGTTTATTCCGTGACAGGGGGCAAGTCGCCACCTTTT. Encoded protein: CASSVYSVTGGKSPPF.

CDR3 sequence (DNA): TGTGCCAGCACCCCGGGCGGCAGGGCAACTGGAAACACCATATATTTT. This translates into CASTPGGRATGNTIYF. The rearrangement uses TRBV28 and TRBJ1-3; D is perhaps TRBD1 (5 bases). There are 16 residues in the CDR3. With 7 bases removed from V and 2 bases from J, the gap between germline ends came to 18 bases. In germline, CDR1 is MDHEN, CDR2 SYDVKM.

The chain links TRBV7-8 to TRBJ1-2, with D unresolved. Trimming removed 5 bases at V and 3 bases at J, with 13 bases between. The CDR3 length is 14 residues. Per germline, CDR1 SGHVS and CDR2 FQNEAQ. As DNA, the CDR3 is TGTGCCAGCAGCCCTGGTCTAGACCACTATGGCTACACCTTC. Residues: CASSPGLDHYGYTF.

The chain joins TRBV10-2 to TRBJ2-1; possible D gene TRBD2, 6 bases. This CDR3 contains 17 residues. Per germline, CDR1 WSHSY and CDR2 SAAADI. Trimming took 0 bases from V and 4 from J, leaving 16 bases between them. The CDR3 region has the DNA TGCGCCAGCAGTGAGTCATTAGGGCTAGCGACGTACAATGAGCAGTTCTTC. Translation: CASSESLGLATYNEQFF.

The rearrangement joins TRBV18 to TRBJ2-1; possibly TRBD2 for D (6 bases). CDR1 and CDR2 from the germline V gene are KGHSH and LQKENI. The CDR3 covers 14 residues. Trimming took 3 bases from V and 4 from J, leaving 10 bases between them. CDR3 nucleotides: TGTGCCAGCTCACCGCTCCGGGGGTACAATGAGCAGTTCTTC. This gives the protein CASSPLRGYNEQFF.

V and J are TRBV29-1 and TRBJ1-2; D unclear. This CDR3 region has 12 residues. Deletions cut 3 bases from V and 8 bases from J, with 13 bases between. Germline V gene data show CDR1 as SQVTM and CDR2 as ANQGSEA. The CDR3 bases are TGCAGCGTTGAGTACCGGGCCGAGGGCTACACCTTC. Translated, it gives CSVEYRAEGYTF.

The J gene is TRBJ2-3, the V gene TRBV5-6; 7 bases align to TRBD2. CDR1 is SGHDT, CDR2 YYEEEE, per germline. This CDR3 is built from 18 residues. Trimming removed 3 bases from V and 2 bases from J; junction bases left unmatched: 15. The CDR3 nucleotides read TGTGCCAGCAGCTGGGGCGGGGGTGTGGGACGGACCACAGATACGCAGTATTTT. Translation: CASSWGGGVGRTTDTQYF.

The rearrangement joins TRBV7-8 to TRBJ2-5, with 7 bases matching TRBD2. This CDR3 has 14 residues. The trim removed 1 base at V and 5 bases at J, leaving 4 bases unmatched. Germline values: CDR1 SGHVS, CDR2 FQNEAQ. CDR3 residues: CASSLGSGIETQYF. CDR3 bases: TGTGCCAGCAGCTTAGGGAGCGGGATTGAGACCCAGTACTTC.

The CDR3 DNA follows: TGTGCCATCGCCGGGACAGGGGGCACCGGGGAGCTGTTTTTT. This gives the protein CAIAGTGGTGELFF. The chain joins TRBV10-3 to TRBJ2-2, with 11 bases lining up with TRBD1. Germline values: CDR1 ENHRY, CDR2 SYGVKD. CDR3 length: 14 amino acids. V lost 8 bases and J lost 4; bases outside the gene matches: 3.

The rearrangement links TRBV5-4 to TRBJ1-2, with a tentative D call TRBD1 (5 bases). CDR1 is SGHNT, CDR2 YYREEE, per germline (reference sequence). Trimming cost V 4 bases and J 7 bases, with 23 bases left between them. CDR3 length equals 16 residues. CDR3 region: CASSHDGRDEEIGYTF. Written as DNA, the CDR3 is TGTGCCAGCAGCCATGATGGGCGGGACGAGGAAATTGGCTACACCTTC.

The gene calls are TRBV5-4 and TRBJ2-7; TRBD2 aligns across 13 bases. The CDR3 has 15 residues. V was clipped by 4 bases and J by 2 bases; unmatched bases: 3. The germline CDR1 and CDR2 sequences are SGHNT and YYREEE (reference sequence). CDR3 region: CASSRGLAGTYEQYF. DNA of the CDR3: TGTGCCAGCAGCAGGGGACTAGCGGGAACCTACGAGCAGTACTTC.

This chain links TRBV5-1 with TRBJ2-4; D gene uncertain. The CDR3 totals 13 residues. Germline lookup yields CDR1 SGHRS and CDR2 YFSETQ. The V gene lost 5 bases and the J gene lost 12 bases, with 18 bases spanning the gap. CDR3 amino acids: CASRLQNADDQYF. DNA for the CDR3: TGCGCCAGCAGATTACAAAATGCCGATGATCAGTACTTC.

The J gene is TRBJ2-2, the V gene TRBV9; maybe TRBD1 (6 bases). The V end lost 3 bases, the J end lost 3 bases, and 15 bases lay between the germline ends. Germline assignment: CDR1 SGDLS and CDR2 YYNGEE. The CDR3 contains 16 residues. CDR3 coding DNA: TGTGCCAGCAGCGCTCCCGGGACAATATACACCGGGGAGCTGTTTTTT. It codes for CASSAPGTIYTGELFF.

V and J are TRBV28 and TRBJ1-1, with TRBD1 as a possible D gene (5 bases). The CDR3 runs 13 residues. V was clipped by 7 bases and J by 4 bases, with 13 bases between them. Per the germline V gene, CDR1 is MDHEN and CDR2 is SYDVKM. CDR3 sequence reads: CASTPPGLTEAFF. For the CDR3, the DNA is TGTGCCAGCACCCCCCCGGGGCTCACTGAAGCTTTCTTT.

V and J are TRBV28 and TRBJ2-1; TRBD1 matches at 10 bases. The CDR3 consists of 15 residues. The germline V gene encodes CDR1 MDHEN and CDR2 SYDVKM. The V and J ends lost 5 bases and 7 bases, in that order; junction bases with no gene match: 8. CDR3 loop: CASSQRQGARNEQFF. DNA of the CDR3: TGTGCCAGCAGTCAAAGACAGGGGGCGCGGAATGAGCAGTTCTTC.

This chain uses TRBV14 with TRBJ2-5, with D tentatively TRBD1 (5 bases). The ends were cut back, 4 bases at V and 2 bases at J, with 11 bases in the middle. This CDR3 is built from 14 residues. Germline V lookup: CDR1 SGHDN, CDR2 FVKESK. CDR3 sequence: CASSRVGAQETQYF. CDR3 coding DNA: TGTGCCAGCAGCCGGGTAGGGGCACAAGAGACCCAGTACTTC.

The gene calls are TRBV7-9 and TRBJ1-1; 8 bases are a match to TRBD1. V was clipped by 1 base and J by 5 bases; unmatched bases: 6. CDR3 size: 15 residues. Germline CDR1 and CDR2: SEHNR and FQNEAQ (reference sequence). Here the CDR3 DNA reads TGTGCCAGCAGCTTAGGGGGAACAGGGGGTACTGAAGCTTTCTTT. Amino acid sequence: CASSLGGTGGTEAFF. Looking up the rest from reference TRBV7-9 and TRBJ1-1 gives the full variable domain: DTGVSQNPRHKITKRGQNVTFRCDPISEHNRLYWYRQTLGQGPEFLTYFQNEAQLEKSRLLSDRFSAERPKGSFSTLEIQRTEQGDSAMYLCASSLGGTGGTEAFFGQGTRLTVV.

V and J are TRBV7-2 and TRBJ2-7; 9 nucleotides match TRBD1. J gave up 5 bases and V 4 bases, and 0 bases lay outside the gene matches. CDR3 length: 12 amino acids. Per the germline V gene, CDR1 is SGHTA and CDR2 is FQGNSA. The CDR3 loop reads CASSWTGDEQYF. In nucleotides, the CDR3 is TGTGCCAGCAGCTGGACAGGGGACGAGCAGTACTTC.

The chain carries TRBV27 and TRBJ2-1; TRBD1 or TRBD2 may be the D gene (5 bases each). Germline CDR1 reads MNHEY; CDR2 reads SMNVEV (reference sequence). V was trimmed by 5 bases and J by 1 base, leaving 24 bases between them. The CDR3 sequence is 19 residues long. DNA for the CDR3: TGTGCCAGCAGTCCTCCCTGGGGAGCCGGGGCGCGGTCCTACAATGAGCAGTTCTTC. Its translation: CASSPPWGAGARSYNEQFF.